These T cell receptor beta chains were read from a single sample in a study of monozygotic twins with cystic fibrosis. Measured with immunoSEQ multiplex PCR; TCRdb has only the in-frame clones, and not every one. Of approximately 14,000 clones listed, approximately 85% were seen once; the top ten hold about 0.95%. The sample was blood. These TCRs come from a boy between 10 and 17 years old with cystic fibrosis. CDR3s include the opening cysteine and the closing phenylalanine or tryptophan.

v_gene: TRBV5-4
j_gene: TRBJ1-4
CDR3aa: CASSLGATNEKLFF

v_gene: TRBV11-3
j_gene: TRBJ2-1
CDR3aa: CASSSGGPRDNEQFF

v_gene: TRBV9
j_gene: TRBJ2-3
CDR3aa: CASSDAGESTDTQYF

v_gene: TRBV5-1
j_gene: TRBJ2-3
CDR3aa: CASSLPPEETQYF

v_gene: TRBV6-5
j_gene: TRBJ1-2
CDR3aa: CASSYSRDTVNYGYTF

v_gene: TRBV5-6
j_gene: TRBJ2-3
CDR3aa: CASSYSTDTQYF

v_gene: TRBV6-6
j_gene: TRBJ2-1
CDR3aa: CASSYSVSSGSIEQFF

v_gene: TRBV4-1
j_gene: TRBJ1-5
CDR3aa: CASSQVSTIYQPQHF

v_gene: TRBV9
j_gene: TRBJ1-2
CDR3aa: CASSVGSQLYGYTF

v_gene: TRBV7-9
j_gene: TRBJ2-1
CDR3aa: CASSPPDRDSYNEQFF

v_gene: TRBV29-1
j_gene: TRBJ2-1
CDR3aa: CSVVGLAGDQGTYNEQFF

v_gene: TRBV18
j_gene: TRBJ1-2
CDR3aa: CASSPPRDSDGYTF

v_gene: TRBV7-4
j_gene: TRBJ2-5
CDR3aa: CASSRTGTGEETQYF

v_gene: TRBV28
j_gene: TRBJ1-2
CDR3aa: CASMSRTEGGGYTF

v_gene: TRBV6-1
j_gene: TRBJ2-7
CDR3aa: CASSEARDSFYEQYF

v_gene: TRBV5-1
j_gene: TRBJ1-1
CDR3aa: CASSLGGRGMTEAFF

v_gene: TRBV7-9
j_gene: TRBJ2-5
CDR3aa: CASSIGTGVGETQYF

v_gene: TRBV6-6
j_gene: TRBJ2-2
CDR3aa: CASSPPQGELTGELFF

v_gene: TRBV9
j_gene: TRBJ2-2
CDR3aa: CASSEQGVNGELFF

v_gene: TRBV19
j_gene: TRBJ1-1
CDR3aa: CASSIETGVPEAFF

v_gene: TRBV19
j_gene: TRBJ2-5
CDR3aa: CASSILAGGLETQYF

v_gene: TRBV19
j_gene: TRBJ2-5
CDR3aa: CASSMGAAETQYF

v_gene: TRBV7-9
j_gene: TRBJ1-6
CDR3aa: CASSRDQNNSPLHF

v_gene: TRBV7-2
j_gene: TRBJ2-2
CDR3aa: CASSLYPNTGELFF

v_gene: TRBV18
j_gene: TRBJ1-1
CDR3aa: CASSPVWGENTEAFF

v_gene: TRBV19
j_gene: TRBJ2-3
CDR3aa: CASSIGGTDTQYF

v_gene: TRBV5-4
j_gene: TRBJ2-2
CDR3aa: CASSSGGTAPPNTGELFF

v_gene: TRBV19
j_gene: TRBJ2-7
CDR3aa: CASSIEGRGYEQYF

v_gene: TRBV6-1
j_gene: TRBJ2-7
CDR3aa: CASSAYLPAGVRYEQYF

v_gene: TRBV6-1
j_gene: TRBJ2-3
CDR3aa: CASRLAGSTDTQYF

v_gene: TRBV5-8
j_gene: TRBJ2-7
CDR3aa: CASSYLRTSGRGAKYEQYF

v_gene: TRBV27
j_gene: TRBJ1-2
CDR3aa: CASRHSPGLYRGYTF

v_gene: TRBV5-5
j_gene: TRBJ1-3
CDR3aa: CASGSNSGNTIYF

v_gene: TRBV19
j_gene: TRBJ1-6
CDR3aa: CAGGSNSPLHF

v_gene: TRBV10-3
j_gene: TRBJ2-1
CDR3aa: CAINPGTGGSYNEQFF

v_gene: TRBV28
j_gene: TRBJ1-5
CDR3aa: CASSHNSYNQPQHF

v_gene: TRBV5-1
j_gene: TRBJ2-1
CDR3aa: CASSPQAGGSSYNEQFF

v_gene: TRBV28
j_gene: TRBJ2-7
CDR3aa: CASSPGTSHYEQYF

v_gene: TRBV10-2
j_gene: TRBJ2-2
CDR3aa: CASSEGGELFF

v_gene: TRBV6-5
j_gene: TRBJ2-5
CDR3aa: CASSPGTGYQETQYF

v_gene: TRBV9
j_gene: TRBJ2-7
CDR3aa: CASSEEDGAYEQYF

v_gene: TRBV28
j_gene: TRBJ1-1
CDR3aa: CASSWGVRAAFF

v_gene: TRBV27
j_gene: TRBJ1-2
CDR3aa: CASSLSYGDHGYTF

v_gene: TRBV6-1
j_gene: TRBJ2-1
CDR3aa: CASSEVGSGRSEQFF

v_gene: TRBV6-6
j_gene: TRBJ2-1
CDR3aa: CASSLMGVERENEQFF

v_gene: TRBV6-1
j_gene: TRBJ1-5
CDR3aa: CASSGTTSDRMNQPQHF

v_gene: TRBV7-9
j_gene: TRBJ1-1
CDR3aa: CASSLVAGFTEAFF

v_gene: TRBV11-2
j_gene: TRBJ1-1
CDR3aa: CASSQDRAAAFF

v_gene: TRBV27
j_gene: TRBJ2-5
CDR3aa: CASSSLLLAGGSEQYF

v_gene: TRBV11-2
j_gene: TRBJ2-5
CDR3aa: CASSLDPAGGLMETQYF

v_gene: TRBV2
j_gene: TRBJ2-7
CDR3aa: CASSPRLAEATYEQYF

v_gene: TRBV28
j_gene: TRBJ1-5
CDR3aa: CASSFLLGQSNQPQHF

v_gene: TRBV5-4
j_gene: TRBJ2-1
CDR3aa: CASSWGQGNEQFF

v_gene: TRBV5-6
j_gene: TRBJ1-1
CDR3aa: CASSAGRDTEAFF

v_gene: TRBV11-3
j_gene: TRBJ2-1
CDR3aa: CASSIATSSYNEQFF